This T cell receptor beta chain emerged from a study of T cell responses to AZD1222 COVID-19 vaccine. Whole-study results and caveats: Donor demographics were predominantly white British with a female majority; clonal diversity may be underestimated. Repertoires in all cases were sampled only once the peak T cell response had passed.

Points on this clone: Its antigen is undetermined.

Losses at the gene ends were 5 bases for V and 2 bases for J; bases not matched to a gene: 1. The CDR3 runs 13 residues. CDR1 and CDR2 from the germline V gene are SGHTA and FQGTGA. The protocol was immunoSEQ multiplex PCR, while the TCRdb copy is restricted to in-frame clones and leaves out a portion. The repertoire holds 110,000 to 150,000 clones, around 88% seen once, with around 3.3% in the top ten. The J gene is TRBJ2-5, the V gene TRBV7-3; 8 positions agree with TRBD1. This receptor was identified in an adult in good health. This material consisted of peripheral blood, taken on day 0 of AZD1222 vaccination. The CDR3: CASSRDRQETQYF. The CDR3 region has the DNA TGTGCCAGCAGCCGGGACAGGCAAGAGACCCAGTACTTC. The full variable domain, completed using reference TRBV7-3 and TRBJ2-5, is GAGVSQTPSNKVTEKGKYVELRCDPISGHTALYWYRQSLGQGPEFLIYFQGTGAADDSGLPNDRFFAVRPEGSVSTLKIQRTERGDSAVYLCASSRDRQETQYFGPGTRLLVL.